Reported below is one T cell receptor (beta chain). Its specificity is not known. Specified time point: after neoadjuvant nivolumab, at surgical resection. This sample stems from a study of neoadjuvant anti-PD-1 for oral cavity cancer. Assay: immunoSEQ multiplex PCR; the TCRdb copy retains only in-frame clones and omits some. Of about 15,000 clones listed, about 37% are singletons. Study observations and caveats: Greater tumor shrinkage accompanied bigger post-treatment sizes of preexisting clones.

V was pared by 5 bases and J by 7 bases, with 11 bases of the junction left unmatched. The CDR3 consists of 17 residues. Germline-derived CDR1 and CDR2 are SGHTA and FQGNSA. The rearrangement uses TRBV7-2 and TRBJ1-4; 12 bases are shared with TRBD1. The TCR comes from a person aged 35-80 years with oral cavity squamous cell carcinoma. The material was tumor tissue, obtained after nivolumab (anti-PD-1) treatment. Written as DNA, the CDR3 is TGTGCCAGCAGCCCCGGGACAGGGGGCAGCGCGGGTGAAAAACTGTTTTTT. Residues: CASSPGTGGSAGEKLFF.